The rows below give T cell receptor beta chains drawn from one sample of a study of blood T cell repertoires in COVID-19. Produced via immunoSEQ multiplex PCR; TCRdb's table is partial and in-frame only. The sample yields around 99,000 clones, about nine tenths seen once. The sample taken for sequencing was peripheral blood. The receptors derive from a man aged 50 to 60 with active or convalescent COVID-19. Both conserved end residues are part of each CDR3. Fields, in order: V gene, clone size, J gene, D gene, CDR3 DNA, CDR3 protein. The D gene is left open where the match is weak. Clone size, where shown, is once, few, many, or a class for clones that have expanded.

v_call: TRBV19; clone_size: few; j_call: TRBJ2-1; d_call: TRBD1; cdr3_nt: TGTGCCAGTAGTGTCGGGACAGGGACCTACAATGAGCAGTTCTTC; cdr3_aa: CASSVGTGTYNEQFF
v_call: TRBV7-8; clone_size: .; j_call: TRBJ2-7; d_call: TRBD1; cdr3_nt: TGTGCCAGCAGCTCCACCGGGACAGGAGACTACGAGCAGTACTTC; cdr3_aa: CASSSTGTGDYEQYF
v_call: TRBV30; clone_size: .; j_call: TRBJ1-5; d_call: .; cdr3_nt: TGTGCCTGGAGTGTAGATACCCAGGGGTTTCAGCCCCAGCATTTT; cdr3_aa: CAWSVDTQGFQPQHF
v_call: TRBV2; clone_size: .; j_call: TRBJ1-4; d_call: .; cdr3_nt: TGTGCCGACTCGACGGGGGAAGATGAAAAACTGTTTTTT; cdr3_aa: CADSTGEDEKLFF
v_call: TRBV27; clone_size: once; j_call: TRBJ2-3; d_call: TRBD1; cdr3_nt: TGTGCCAGCAGCTCCCCCGGGACAGGGGTAGATACGCAGTATTTT; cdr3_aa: CASSSPGTGVDTQYF
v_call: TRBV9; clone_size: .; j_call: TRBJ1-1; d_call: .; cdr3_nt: TGTGCCAGCAGCGCCCCCGGGACTTACACTGAAGCTTTCTTT; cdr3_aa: CASSAPGTYTEAFF
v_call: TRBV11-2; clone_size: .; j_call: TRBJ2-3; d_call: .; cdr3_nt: TGTGCCAGCCGCTTTAGCGCAGCCACCACAGATACGCAGTATTTT; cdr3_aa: CASRFSAATTDTQYF
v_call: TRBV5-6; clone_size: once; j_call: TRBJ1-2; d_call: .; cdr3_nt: TGTGCCAGCAGCTTGGTTGGCAGGGCAAATGGCTACACCTTC; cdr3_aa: CASSLVGRANGYTF
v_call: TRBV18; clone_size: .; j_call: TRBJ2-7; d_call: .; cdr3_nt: TGTGCCAGCTCACCCCCCCATTCCTCCTACGAGCAGTACTTC; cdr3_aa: CASSPPHSSYEQYF
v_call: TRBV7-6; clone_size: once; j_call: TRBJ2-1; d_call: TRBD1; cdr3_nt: TGTGCCAGCGCTCCTTCCGACAGGGGGACAAATGAGCAGTTCTTC; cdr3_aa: CASAPSDRGTNEQFF
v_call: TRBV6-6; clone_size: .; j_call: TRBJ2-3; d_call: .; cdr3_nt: TGTGCCAGCAGTTCGCCTCGCGGGAACACAGATACGCAGTATTTT; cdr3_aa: CASSSPRGNTDTQYF
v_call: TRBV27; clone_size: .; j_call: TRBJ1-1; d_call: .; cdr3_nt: TGTGCCAGCAGTTTTAGGGGCCGGAACACTGAAGCTTTCTTT; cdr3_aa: CASSFRGRNTEAFF
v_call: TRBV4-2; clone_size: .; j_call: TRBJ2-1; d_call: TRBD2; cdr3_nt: TGTGCCAGCAGCCAAGTATCCCTTGGCGGGAGAGGTTACAATGAGCAGTTCTTC; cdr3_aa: CASSQVSLGGRGYNEQFF
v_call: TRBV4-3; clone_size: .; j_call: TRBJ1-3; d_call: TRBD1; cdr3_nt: TGCGCCAGCAGCCAAGGAACAGGGGCTGGTGGAAACACCATATATTTT; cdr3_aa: CASSQGTGAGGNTIYF
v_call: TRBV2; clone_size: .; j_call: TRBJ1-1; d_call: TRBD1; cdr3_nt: TGTGCCAGCAGTCTGACAGGGCTTAAACTGAACACTGAAGCTTTCTTT; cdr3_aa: CASSLTGLKLNTEAFF
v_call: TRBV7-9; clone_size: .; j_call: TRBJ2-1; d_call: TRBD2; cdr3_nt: TGTGCCAGCAGCCTCGCGGGGGACAATGAGCAGTTCTTC; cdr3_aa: CASSLAGDNEQFF
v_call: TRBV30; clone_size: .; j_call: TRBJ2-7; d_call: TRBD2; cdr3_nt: TGTGCCTGGAGTCTCCCTAGCGGGGGGTTCTACGAGCAGTACTTC; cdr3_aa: CAWSLPSGGFYEQYF
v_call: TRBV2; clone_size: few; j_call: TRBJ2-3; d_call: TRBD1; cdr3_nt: TGTGCCAGCAGCGTAGACAGGGGGTGGAGTGATCCGCAGTATTTT; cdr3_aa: CASSVDRGWSDPQYF
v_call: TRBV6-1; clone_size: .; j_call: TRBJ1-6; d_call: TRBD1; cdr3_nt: TGTGCCAGCAGGGAAGAGGCAGGGGGCGCAAATTCACCCCTCCACTTT; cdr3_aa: CASREEAGGANSPLHF
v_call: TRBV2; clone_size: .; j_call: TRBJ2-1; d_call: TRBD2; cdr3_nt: TGTGCCAGCAGGGGGGGGGTATTCTACAATGAGCAGTTCTTC; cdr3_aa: CASRGGVFYNEQFF
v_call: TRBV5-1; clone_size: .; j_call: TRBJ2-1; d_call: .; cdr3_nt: TGCGCCAGCAGCTTGGAGGTGGGAGCGACCTACAATGAGCAGTTCTTC; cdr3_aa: CASSLEVGATYNEQFF
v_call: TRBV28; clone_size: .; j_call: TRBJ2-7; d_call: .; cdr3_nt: TGTGCCAGCACAGGTCCTGTCTACGAGCAGTACTTC; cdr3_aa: CASTGPVYEQYF
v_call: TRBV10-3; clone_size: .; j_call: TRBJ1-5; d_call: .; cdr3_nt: TGTGCCATCAGTGAGGAGAGCAATCAGCCCCAGCATTTT; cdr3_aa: CAISEESNQPQHF
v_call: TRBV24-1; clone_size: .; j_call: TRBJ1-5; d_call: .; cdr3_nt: TGTGCCACCTCTACAGGTGTTTATCAGCCCCAGCATTTT; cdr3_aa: CATSTGVYQPQHF
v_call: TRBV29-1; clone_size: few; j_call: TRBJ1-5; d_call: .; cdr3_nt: TGCAGCGTTGAAGTCGGTAGCAATCAGCCCCAGCATTTT; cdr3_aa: CSVEVGSNQPQHF
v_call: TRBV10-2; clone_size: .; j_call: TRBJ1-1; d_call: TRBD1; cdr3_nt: TGCGCCAGTTCACCGGGACAGGGGATGTGGACTGAAGCTTTCTTT; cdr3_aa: CASSPGQGMWTEAFF
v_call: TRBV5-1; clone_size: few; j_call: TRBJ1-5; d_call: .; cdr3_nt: TGCGCCAGCAGCTTGGAAGGGGGAAATCAGCCCCAGCATTTT; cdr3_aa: CASSLEGGNQPQHF
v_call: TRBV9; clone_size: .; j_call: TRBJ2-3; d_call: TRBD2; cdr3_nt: TGTGCCAGCACCCTCGGGACTAGCGGCAGCACAGATACGCAGTATTTT; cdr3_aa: CASTLGTSGSTDTQYF
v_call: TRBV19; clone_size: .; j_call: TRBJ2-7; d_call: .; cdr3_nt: TGTGCCAGTAGTATGGAGACAGGACTGACCTACGAGCAGTACTTC; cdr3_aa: CASSMETGLTYEQYF
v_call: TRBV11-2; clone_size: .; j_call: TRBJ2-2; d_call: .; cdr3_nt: TGTGCCAGCAGCCGGTCGCGAACCGGGGAGCTGTTTTTT; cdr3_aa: CASSRSRTGELFF
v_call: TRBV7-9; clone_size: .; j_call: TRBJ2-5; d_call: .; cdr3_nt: TGTGCCAGCAGCCCCCCCGGGGAGACCCAGTACTTC; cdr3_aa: CASSPPGETQYF
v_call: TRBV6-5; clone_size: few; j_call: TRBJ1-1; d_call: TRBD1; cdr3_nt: TGTGCCAGCAATCAACTACGCCAGGGGGCTGATCAAGCTTTCTTT; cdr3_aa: CASNQLRQGADQAFF
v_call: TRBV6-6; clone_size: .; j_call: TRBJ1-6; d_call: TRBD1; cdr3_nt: TGTGCCAGCAGTTACTCGACAGGGACGGCACCCCTCCACTTT; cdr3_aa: CASSYSTGTAPLHF
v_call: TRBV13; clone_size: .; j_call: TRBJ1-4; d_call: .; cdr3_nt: TGTGCCAGCAGCGCGGGATGGAATGAAAAACTGTTTTTT; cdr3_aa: CASSAGWNEKLFF
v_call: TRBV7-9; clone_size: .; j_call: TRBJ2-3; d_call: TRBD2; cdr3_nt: TGTGCCAGCAGCGTTTCTCGGGGGGACACGCAGTATTTT; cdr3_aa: CASSVSRGDTQYF
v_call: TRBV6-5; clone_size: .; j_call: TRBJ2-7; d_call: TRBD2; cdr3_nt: TGTGCCAGCAGTTACTCGGAAGCGGGAACTTACGAGCAGTACTTC; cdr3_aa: CASSYSEAGTYEQYF
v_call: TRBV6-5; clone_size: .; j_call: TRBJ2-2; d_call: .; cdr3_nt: TGTGCCAGCACCCTAGGGGAGGCCTCCGGGGAGCTGTTTTTT; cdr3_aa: CASTLGEASGELFF
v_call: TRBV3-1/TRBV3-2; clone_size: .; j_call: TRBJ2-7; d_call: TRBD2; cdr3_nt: TGTGCCAGCAGCCAAGATACCGGGACTAGAGCCTACGAGCAGTACTTC; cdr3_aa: CASSQDTGTRAYEQYF
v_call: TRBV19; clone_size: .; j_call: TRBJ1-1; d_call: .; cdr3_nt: TGTGCCAGTAGACCTGGACTTCCCATGAACACTGAAGCTTTCTTT; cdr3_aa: CASRPGLPMNTEAFF
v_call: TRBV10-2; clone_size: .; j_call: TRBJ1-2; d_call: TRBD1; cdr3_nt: TGCGCCAGCAGTTCCCACAGGGGGACCTATGGCTACACCTTC; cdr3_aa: CASSSHRGTYGYTF
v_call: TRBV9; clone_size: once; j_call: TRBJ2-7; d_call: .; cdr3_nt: TGTGCCAGCAGCCGGGGGCCGGGAGGATCCTACGAGCAGTACTTC; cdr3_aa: CASSRGPGGSYEQYF
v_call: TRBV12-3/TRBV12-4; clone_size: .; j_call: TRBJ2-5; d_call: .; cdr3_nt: TGTGCCAGCAGTTTAGTACAGGAGACCCAGTACTTC; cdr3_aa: CASSLVQETQYF
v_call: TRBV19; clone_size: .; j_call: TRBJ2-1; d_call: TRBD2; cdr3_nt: TGTGCCAGTACCTCGACGACTAGCGATATGGGGGAGCAGTTCTTC; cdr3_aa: CASTSTTSDMGEQFF
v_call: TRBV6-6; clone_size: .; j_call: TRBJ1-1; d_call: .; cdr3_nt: TGTGCCAGCAGCCCTCCTCAGGGGAACACTGAAGCTTTCTTT; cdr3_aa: CASSPPQGNTEAFF
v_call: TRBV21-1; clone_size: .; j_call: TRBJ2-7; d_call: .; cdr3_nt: TGTGCCAGCAGCCTAGGGGGTATCTACGAGCAGTACTTC; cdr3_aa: CASSLGGIYEQYF
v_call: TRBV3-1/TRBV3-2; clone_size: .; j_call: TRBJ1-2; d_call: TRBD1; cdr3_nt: TGTGCCAGCAGCTACCGGACAGGGAAGGACTATGGCTACACCTTC; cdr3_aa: CASSYRTGKDYGYTF
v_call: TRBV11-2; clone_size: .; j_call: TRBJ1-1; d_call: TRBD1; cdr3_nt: TGTGCCAGCAGCTTAGGGACAGGTGAAATGAACACTGAAGCTTTCTTT; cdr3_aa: CASSLGTGEMNTEAFF
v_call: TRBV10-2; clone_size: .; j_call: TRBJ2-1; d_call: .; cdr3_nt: TGCGCCAGCAGATCAGGGCAGGTATACAATGAGCAGTTCTTC; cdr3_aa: CASRSGQVYNEQFF
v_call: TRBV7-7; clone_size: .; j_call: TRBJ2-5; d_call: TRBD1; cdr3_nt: TGTGCCAGCAGCAAGGACAGGGGGCAGGGTGAGACCCAGTACTTC; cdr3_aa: CASSKDRGQGETQYF
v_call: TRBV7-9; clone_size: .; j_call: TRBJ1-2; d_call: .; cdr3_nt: TGTGCCAGCAGCCTCCGCCGTGGGGGCATTAACTATGGCTACACCTTC; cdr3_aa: CASSLRRGGINYGYTF
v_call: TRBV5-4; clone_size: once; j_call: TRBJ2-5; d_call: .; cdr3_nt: TGTGCCAGCAGCCGCCCGCAGGGGGAGACCCAGTACTTC; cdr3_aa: CASSRPQGETQYF
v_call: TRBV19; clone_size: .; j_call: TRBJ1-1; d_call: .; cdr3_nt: TGTGCCAGTAATCCAGGGCAGGGTGAAGCTTTCTTT; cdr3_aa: CASNPGQGEAFF
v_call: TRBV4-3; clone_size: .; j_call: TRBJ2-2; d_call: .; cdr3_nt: TGCGCCAGCAGCCTTCAGTACGGCGGGATCGGGGAGCTGTTTTTT; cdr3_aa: CASSLQYGGIGELFF